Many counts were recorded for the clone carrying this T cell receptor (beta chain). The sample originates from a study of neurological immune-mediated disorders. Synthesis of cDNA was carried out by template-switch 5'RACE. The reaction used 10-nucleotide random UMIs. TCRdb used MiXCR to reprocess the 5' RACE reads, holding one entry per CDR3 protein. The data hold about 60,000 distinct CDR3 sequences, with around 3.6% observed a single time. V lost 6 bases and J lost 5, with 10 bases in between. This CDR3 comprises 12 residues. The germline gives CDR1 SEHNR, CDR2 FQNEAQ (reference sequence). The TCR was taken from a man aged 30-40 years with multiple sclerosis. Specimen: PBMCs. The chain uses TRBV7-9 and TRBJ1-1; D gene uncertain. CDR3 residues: CASSPTGTEAFF. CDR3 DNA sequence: TGTGCCAGCAGTCCGACCGGGACTGAAGCTTTCTTT.